These 12 T cell receptor beta chains originate from one sample sequenced in a study of Ad26.COV2.S vaccination and SARS-CoV-2 variants. TCRdb's copy holds only in-frame clones and misses some; the assay was immunoSEQ multiplex PCR. The sample lists 410,000 or so clones; more than 80% were seen once. Regarding treatment: about 20 received Ad26.COV2.S at low or high dose, single or two shots; 5 received placebo; per-sample allocation not given. Material that was analyzed had been drawn on day 63 after the first vaccine or placebo injection. The sequences come from peripheral blood, collected in a trial of Ad26.COV2.S vaccine versus placebo. Receptor source: a person aged 18-60 years who received the Ad26.COV2.S COVID-19 vaccine or a placebo.

The chain recombines TRBV24-1 with TRBJ2-5, with D possibly matching TRBD1 (6 bases). Trimming removed 4 bases at V and 0 bases at J, with 8 bases between. CDR1 is KGHDR and CDR2 is SFDVKD in the germline V gene. This CDR3 has 14 amino acids. The CDR3 DNA follows: TGTGCCACCAGTGACGGACAGTACCAAGAGACCCAGTACTTC. It specifies CATSDGQYQETQYF.

The V and J genes are TRBV29-1 and TRBJ2-3, with TRBD2 identical over 15 bases. Losses at the gene ends were 6 bases for V and 7 bases for J; bases not matched to a gene: 11. In germline, CDR1 is SQVTM, CDR2 ANQGSEA. This CDR3 is built from 16 residues. CDR3 region: CSVSGTSGRPSYTQYF. Written as DNA, the CDR3 is TGCAGCGTGAGCGGGACTAGCGGGAGGCCCTCGTATACGCAGTATTTT.

The genes are TRBV6-5 and TRBJ1-1, with 8 bases identical to TRBD1. Germline CDR1 MNHEY, CDR2 SVGAGI. The V and J ends lost 4 bases and 3 bases, in that order; junction bases with no gene match: 7. The CDR3 runs to 15 residues. The CDR3 sequence: CASSSEPGGYTEAFF. The CDR3 bases are TGTGCCAGCAGTTCAGAACCAGGGGGCTACACTGAAGCTTTCTTT.

J is TRBJ2-1 and V is TRBV27; TRBD1 matches 7 bases. Per germline, CDR1 MNHEY and CDR2 SMNVEV (reference sequence). V lost 1 base, J lost 7 bases, and 7 bases stayed unmatched. This CDR3 region has 15 residues. CDR3 DNA sequence: TGTGCCAGCAGTTTATTCAGGGGGAAGGTGAATGAGCAGTTCTTC. Amino acid sequence: CASSLFRGKVNEQFF.

This chain connects TRBV24-1 to TRBJ2-3; 7 bases agree with TRBD2. The CDR3 totals 15 residues. From germline, CDR1 is KGHDR and CDR2 SFDVKD. Trimming took 2 bases from V and 0 from J; bases not matched to a gene: 1. CDR3 DNA sequence: TGTGCCACCAGTGATTATAGCGGGAGCACAGATACGCAGTATTTT. As protein: CATSDYSGSTDTQYF.

J is TRBJ1-2 and V is TRBV6-6; D is unresolved. With 2 bases removed from V and 8 bases from J, the gap between germline ends came to 21 bases. The CDR3 extends over 16 amino acids. Looked up from germline, CDR1 is MNHNY and CDR2 is SVGAGI (reference sequence). The CDR3 DNA follows: TGTGCCAGCAGTTACGTGATAGGGCCCCTTGGGGAGGGCTACACCTTC. Translating gives CASSYVIGPLGEGYTF.

The chain combines TRBV5-1 with TRBJ2-6; 8 bases are shared with TRBD1. Germline assignment: CDR1 SGHRS and CDR2 YFSETQ. J gave up 0 bases and V 8 bases, and 1 base lay outside the gene matches. This CDR3 contains 14 residues. In DNA form, the CDR3 reads TGCGCCAGTACAGGGGGCTCTGGGGCCAACGTCCTGACTTTC. Protein sequence: CASTGGSGANVLTF.

The J gene is TRBJ2-3, the V gene TRBV5-6; 8 bases match TRBD2. Germline V gives CDR1 SGHDT, CDR2 YYEEEE. J lost 6 bases, V lost 1 base, and 7 bases had no gene match. CDR3 length: 15 residues. CDR3 in amino acids: CASSLTSGAADTQYF. CDR3 nucleotides: TGTGCCAGCAGCTTGACTAGCGGAGCGGCTGATACGCAGTATTTT.

The chain employs TRBV9 and TRBJ2-5; D perhaps matches TRBD1 (5 bases). CDR1 is SGDLS, CDR2 YYNGEE, per germline. The CDR3 contains 14 residues. V lost 0 bases and J lost 9, with 15 bases in between. The CDR3 spells CASSVDLGQTAQYF. CDR3 nucleotide sequence: TGTGCCAGCAGCGTAGACTTAGGACAAACGGCCCAGTACTTC.

This chain uses TRBV2 with TRBJ2-6, with D unclear. The germline CDR1 and CDR2 sequences are SNHLY and FYNNEI. The V gene lost 6 bases and the J gene lost 4 bases, with 10 bases spanning the gap. The CDR3 runs 14 residues. The CDR3 protein is CASSWSTGANVLTF. For the CDR3, the DNA is TGTGCCAGCAGCTGGAGTACGGGGGCCAACGTCCTGACTTTC.

The sample holds one count of this clone. The V and J genes are TRBV5-4 and TRBJ1-1; 7 bases fit TRBD1. Germline CDR1 and CDR2: SGHNT and YYREEE (reference sequence). Germline trimming cut 7 bases from V and 5 bases from J; bases unmatched to any gene: 11. This CDR3 is built from 14 residues. Here the CDR3 reads CASGKGTEATEAFF. DNA of the CDR3: TGTGCCAGCGGGAAGGGGACAGAGGCTACTGAAGCTTTCTTT. Supplemented by reference TRBV5-4 and TRBJ1-1, the full variable domain reads ETGVTQSPTHLIKTRGQQVTLRCSSQSGHNTVSWYQQALGQGPQFIFQYYREEENGRGNFPPRFSGLQFPNYSSELNVNALELDDSALYLCASGKGTEATEAFFGQGTRLTVV.

The chain links TRBV7-9 to TRBJ2-2; possibly TRBD2 for D (5 bases). Trimming shortened V by 4 bases and J by 6 bases, and 18 bases separated the two germline ends. The CDR3 length is 16 residues. CDR1 and CDR2 (germline): SEHNR, FQNEAQ (reference sequence). The CDR3 protein is CASSSEITGSAGELFF. The CDR3 nucleotides read TGTGCCAGCAGCTCCGAGATTACTGGTAGCGCCGGGGAGCTGTTTTTT.